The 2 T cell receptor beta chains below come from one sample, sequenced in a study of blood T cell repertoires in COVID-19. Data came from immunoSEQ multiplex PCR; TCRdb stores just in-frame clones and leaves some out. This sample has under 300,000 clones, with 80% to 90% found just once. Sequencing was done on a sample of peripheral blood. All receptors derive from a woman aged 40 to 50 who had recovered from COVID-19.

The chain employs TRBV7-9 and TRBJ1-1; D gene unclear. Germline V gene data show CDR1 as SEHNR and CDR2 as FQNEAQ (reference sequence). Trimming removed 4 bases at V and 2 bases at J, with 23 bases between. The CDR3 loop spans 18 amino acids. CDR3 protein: CASSYPQDGDLVNTEAFF. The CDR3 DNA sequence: TGTGCCAGCAGCTACCCCCAAGACGGGGATTTGGTAAACACTGAAGCTTTCTTT. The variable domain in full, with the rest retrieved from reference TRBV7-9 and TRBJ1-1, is DTGVSQNPRHKITKRGQNVTFRCDPISEHNRLYWYRQTLGQGPEFLTYFQNEAQLEKSRLLSDRFSAERPKGSFSTLEIQRTEQGDSAMYLCASSYPQDGDLVNTEAFFGQGTRLTVV.

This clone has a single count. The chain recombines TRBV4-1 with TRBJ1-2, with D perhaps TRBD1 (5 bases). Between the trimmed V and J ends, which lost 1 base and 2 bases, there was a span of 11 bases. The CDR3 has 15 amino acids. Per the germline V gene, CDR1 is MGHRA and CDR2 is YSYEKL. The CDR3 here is CASSQVDRPNYGYTF. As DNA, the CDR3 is TGCGCCAGCAGCCAAGTTGACAGACCGAACTATGGCTACACCTTC.